Presented here are 26 T cell receptor beta chains from one specimen sequenced in a study of OX40 agonist ivuxolimab in advanced cancers. The protocol was immunoSEQ multiplex PCR, while the TCRdb copy is restricted to in-frame clones and leaves out a portion. The repertoire consists of approximately 19,000 clones, with around nine tenths occurring once and the leading ten covering over 8.5%. The specimen comprised CD4+ or CD8+ T cells sorted from blood, sampled in a trial of the OX40 agonist ivuxolimab. These receptors originate from an adult with an advanced solid tumor such as melanoma, head and neck, liver or kidney cancer.

A few counts support this clone. The J gene is TRBJ2-1, the V gene TRBV9, with D perhaps assigned TRBD1 or TRBD2 (5 bases each). CDR3 length equals 17 residues. The germline gives CDR1 SGDLS, CDR2 YYNGEE. The V end was cut by 3 bases, the J end by 5 bases, with 21 bases between. CDR3 in amino acids: CASSETLTGTSNNEQFF. Written as DNA, the CDR3 is TGTGCCAGCAGCGAAACACTGACCGGGACCTCGAACAATGAGCAGTTCTTC.

The rearrangement links TRBV19 to TRBJ2-7; TRBD1 aligns across 11 bases. The V and J ends lost 6 bases and 4 bases, in that order; junction bases with no gene match: 2. Per the germline V gene, CDR1 is LNHDA and CDR2 is SQIVND (reference sequence). The length of the CDR3 is 13 residues. The CDR3, as DNA: TGTGCCAGTAGGGACAGGGGGCAATACGAGCAGTACTTC. Translated: CASRDRGQYEQYF.

A word on this clone: A read error may account for a junction end that differs from germline. The chain is built from TRBV18 and TRBJ1-3; D is possibly TRBD1 (6 bases). This CDR3 contains 15 residues. Germline CDR1 and CDR2: KGHSH and LQKENI. This CDR3 is CASSPPAGTTLLTGF. Here the CDR3 DNA reads TGTGCCAGCTCACCTCCGGCCGGGACAACCCTTCTCACTGGATTT.

The CDR3 DNA reads as TGTGCCAGCAGCCTATTCCGGGGGGGGCACATGGATACGCAGTATTTT. Translation: CASSLFRGGHMDTQYF. The chain employs TRBV7-2 and TRBJ2-3; 8 bases align to TRBD2. CDR3 length: 16 amino acids. With V trimmed by 5 bases and J by 6 bases, 13 bases remained unmatched. Germline V gene data show CDR1 as SGHTA and CDR2 as FQGNSA. Looking up the rest from reference TRBV7-2 and TRBJ2-3 gives the full variable domain: GAGVSQSPSNKVTEKGKDVELRCDPISGHTALYWYRQSLGQGLEFLIYFQGNSAPDKSGLPSDRFSAERTGGSVSTLTIQRTQQEDSAVYLCASSLFRGGHMDTQYFGPGTRLTVL.

V and J are TRBV30 and TRBJ2-7, with 13 positions matching TRBD2. Trimming cost V 2 bases and J 5 bases; bases outside gene matches: 9. Germline V gene lookup returns CDR1 GTSNPN and CDR2 SVGIG (reference sequence). This CDR3 has 16 amino acids. CDR3 DNA: TGTGCCTGGAGTTATACCGGACTAGCGGGAGAGAACGAGCAGTACTTC. Protein product: CAWSYTGLAGENEQYF.

This clone was seen just once. In the same sample, other DNA sequences code for this CDR3. The CDR3, as DNA: TGTGCCAGCAGTTTGGGCAGGAACACTGAAGCTTTCTTT. Translated, it gives CASSLGRNTEAFF. V is TRBV27 and J is TRBJ1-1; unclear D gene. There are 13 residues in the CDR3. The V gene lost 3 bases and the J gene lost 1 base, with 6 bases spanning the gap. CDR1 is MNHEY and CDR2 is SMNVEV in the germline V gene (reference sequence).

The V call is TRBV7-6, the J call TRBJ2-7, with a possible D match to TRBD1 (6 bases). CDR3 length: 15 amino acids. Trimming took off 5 bases at V and 5 bases at J, with 19 bases between the two ends. The germline CDR1 and CDR2 sequences are SGHVS and FNYEAQ. This chain's CDR3 is CASSAPLGGEDEQYF. CDR3 nucleotide sequence: TGTGCCAGCAGCGCGCCGTTAGGGGGTGAGGACGAGCAGTACTTC.

The V call is TRBV6-6, the J call TRBJ2-3; TRBD2 might be the D (6 bases). The ends were cut back, 4 bases at V and 2 bases at J, with 13 bases in the middle. This CDR3 is built from 15 residues. Germline V lookup: CDR1 MNHNY, CDR2 SVGAGI (reference sequence). CDR3 bases: TGTGCCAGCAGTTCCGCGGGACCGAACACAGATACGCAGTATTTT. Encoded protein: CASSSAGPNTDTQYF.

This chain joins TRBV5-1 and TRBJ2-1; 7 bases align to TRBD2. Germline V CDR1 and CDR2: SGHRS, YFSETQ. CDR3 length: 15 amino acids. J was trimmed by 0 bases and V by 6 bases; bases with no gene match: 6. The CDR3 here is CASNPSGSSYNEQFF. The CDR3 nucleotides are TGCGCCAGCAACCCTAGCGGTAGCTCCTACAATGAGCAGTTCTTC.

This rearrangement joins TRBV27 to TRBJ1-4; tentative D call: TRBD1 (5 bases). The germline CDR1 and CDR2 sequences are MNHEY and SMNVEV (reference sequence). With 3 bases removed from V and 7 bases from J, the gap between germline ends came to 9 bases. The CDR3 has 13 amino acids. CDR3 loop: CASSFAGVEKLFF. DNA of the CDR3: TGTGCCAGCAGTTTTGCGGGGGTTGAAAAACTGTTTTTT.

The chain has TRBV9 and TRBJ1-1; D is unclear. Between the trimmed V and J ends, which lost 4 bases and 5 bases, there was a span of 15 bases. Germline CDR1 reads SGDLS; CDR2 reads YYNGEE. The CDR3 sequence is 14 residues long. The CDR3 coding sequence is TGTGCCAGCAGCCGTGGGCATCTCGAGACTGAAGCTTTCTTT. Its protein is CASSRGHLETEAFF.

The chain links TRBV14 to TRBJ2-3; the D gene is possibly TRBD1 (7 bases). Germline CDR1 is SGHDN and CDR2 is FVKESK. The V gene lost 3 bases and the J gene lost 6 bases, with 16 bases spanning the gap. CDR3 size: 15 residues. CDR3 amino acids: CASSQGQSRGDTQYF. CDR3 bases: TGTGCCAGCAGCCAGGGACAGAGCCGGGGGGATACGCAGTATTTT.

The rearrangement uses TRBV4-2 and TRBJ2-5, with D possibly TRBD2 on 6 matching bases. The DNA matches TRBJ2-7 better at its end, which makes the J call doubtful. CDR1 LGHNA and CDR2 YNFKEQ come from the germline V gene. The CDR3 covers 14 residues. The CDR3 reads CASSNPLARVEQYF. CDR3 nucleotides: TGTGCCAGCTCGAACCCACTAGCCCGGGTCGAGCAGTACTTC.

The chain uses TRBV9 and TRBJ2-7; TRBD2 matches at 10 bases. The V and J ends lost 4 bases and 2 bases, in that order; junction bases with no gene match: 6. This CDR3 region has 15 residues. Germline V gene sequence: CDR1 SGDLS, CDR2 YYNGEE. The CDR3 DNA sequence: TGTGCCAGCAGCCCTTGGACTAGCGGAACCTACGAGCAGTACTTC. This gives the protein CASSPWTSGTYEQYF.

This chain links TRBV11-2 with TRBJ2-7; D perhaps matches TRBD2 (5 bases). V lost 3 bases to trimming and J lost 1 base, with 16 bases between them. Germline V gene data show CDR1 as SGHAT and CDR2 as FQNNGV. The CDR3 is 16 residues long. The CDR3 DNA sequence: TGTGCCAGCAGCTTCGGGAAACGGACGGCTTCCTACGAGCAGTACTTC. It specifies CASSFGKRTASYEQYF.

This chain joins TRBV28 and TRBJ2-1; 7 nucleotides agree with TRBD1. This CDR3 is 13 amino acids long. Trimming at V came to 7 bases and at J to 4 bases, leaving 4 bases not matched to a gene. In germline, CDR1 is MDHEN, CDR2 SYDVKM. For the CDR3, the DNA is TGTGCCAGCAACAGACAGGGATACAATGAGCAGTTCTTC. This gives the protein CASNRQGYNEQFF.

The gene calls are TRBV5-4 and TRBJ2-7; 9 bases are a match to TRBD2. There are 13 residues in the CDR3. The germline CDR1 and CDR2 sequences are SGHNT and YYREEE (reference sequence). Losses at the gene ends were 4 bases for V and 7 bases for J; bases not matched to a gene: 6. CDR3 in DNA: TGTGCCAGCAGCCCCGGGACTAGCCGTGAGCAGTACTTC. Translated, it gives CASSPGTSREQYF.

The chain uses TRBV7-9 and TRBJ2-5; perhaps TRBD1 as D (6 bases). V was trimmed by 6 bases and J by 0 bases, leaving 14 bases between them. CDR3 length: 15 residues. Germline CDR1 is SEHNR and CDR2 is FQNEAQ (reference sequence). The CDR3 coding sequence is TGTGCCAGCAGTTTTACGACAGGATACCAAGAGACCCAGTACTTC. Protein sequence: CASSFTTGYQETQYF.

CDR3 nucleotide sequence: TGTGCCAGTAGTATCGGTCAAGCAATTGAAGCTTTCTTT. Translated, it gives CASSIGQAIEAFF. The chain combines TRBV19 with TRBJ1-1, with D unresolved. The V gene lost 3 bases and the J gene lost 7 bases, with 12 bases spanning the gap. Germline lookup yields CDR1 LNHDA and CDR2 SQIVND (reference sequence). The CDR3 sequence is 13 residues long.

The chain employs TRBV27 and TRBJ2-7; weak D call: TRBD2 (5 bases). The CDR3 runs to 13 residues. CDR1 and CDR2 (germline): MNHEY, SMNVEV (reference sequence). The germline V and J ends were trimmed by 9 bases and 6 bases, with 18 bases remaining between them. CDR3 in DNA: TGTGCCAGTCACGGGGTGGGAGATTTCGAGCAGTACTTC. Its protein is CASHGVGDFEQYF.

This sequence joins TRBV11-2 and TRBJ2-7; 7 bases agree with TRBD2. This CDR3 comprises 15 residues. V trimming: 5 bases; J trimming: 5 bases; junction bases outside the gene matches: 12. Germline V lookup: CDR1 SGHAT, CDR2 FQNNGV. The CDR3 sequence is CASSLLGGNGDEQYF. The CDR3 DNA sequence: TGTGCCAGCAGCCTCCTCGGGGGGAATGGCGACGAGCAGTACTTC.

CDR3 residues: CASSLGPAGNPQHF. The CDR3 bases are TGTGCCAGCAGCTTAGGCCCCGCCGGGAATCCCCAGCATTTT. V is TRBV7-9 and J is TRBJ1-5, with unresolved D. CDR1 and CDR2 (germline): SEHNR, FQNEAQ (reference sequence). The V and J ends lost 1 base and 10 bases respectively, with 14 bases between them. CDR3 length: 14 residues.

The V and J genes are TRBV27 and TRBJ2-7; the match to TRBD1 covers 7 bases. The CDR3 is 14 residues long. In germline, CDR1 is MNHEY, CDR2 SMNVEV (reference sequence). V shed 4 bases and J 6 bases; nucleotides not matched to a gene: 9. The CDR3: CASSSTGPVTEQYF. The CDR3 bases are TGTGCCAGCAGTTCGACAGGGCCGGTCACCGAGCAGTACTTC.

This clone has more than one count but fewer than ten. The V gene is TRBV9, the J gene TRBJ1-1; D is undetermined. V was shortened by 0 bases and J by 4 bases, with 4 bases between the two germline ends. CDR1 is SGDLS, CDR2 YYNGEE, per germline. The CDR3 extends over 12 amino acids. In nucleotides, the CDR3 is TGTGCCAGCAGCGTAGGGGGCACTGAAGCTTTCTTT. Protein product: CASSVGGTEAFF.

The chain joins TRBV12-5 to TRBJ2-1; D unresolved. CDR1 is LGHNT, CDR2 FRNRAP, per germline. The V end was cut by 1 base, the J end by 8 bases, with 12 bases between. The CDR3 consists of 14 residues. In nucleotides, the CDR3 is TGTGCTAGTGGTTTGGCGAAAACGGGCTATGAGCAGTTCTTC. Translating it yields CASGLAKTGYEQFF.

The genes are TRBV6-6 and TRBJ1-2; 7 bases line up with TRBD1. With V trimmed by 0 bases and J by 4 bases, 5 bases remained unmatched. Germline V gene data show CDR1 as MNHNY and CDR2 as SVGAGI (reference sequence). The CDR3 extends over 15 amino acids. CDR3 sequence (DNA): TGTGCCAGCAGTTACTCTGACAGGGTCACCTATGGCTACACCTTC. This translates into CASSYSDRVTYGYTF.